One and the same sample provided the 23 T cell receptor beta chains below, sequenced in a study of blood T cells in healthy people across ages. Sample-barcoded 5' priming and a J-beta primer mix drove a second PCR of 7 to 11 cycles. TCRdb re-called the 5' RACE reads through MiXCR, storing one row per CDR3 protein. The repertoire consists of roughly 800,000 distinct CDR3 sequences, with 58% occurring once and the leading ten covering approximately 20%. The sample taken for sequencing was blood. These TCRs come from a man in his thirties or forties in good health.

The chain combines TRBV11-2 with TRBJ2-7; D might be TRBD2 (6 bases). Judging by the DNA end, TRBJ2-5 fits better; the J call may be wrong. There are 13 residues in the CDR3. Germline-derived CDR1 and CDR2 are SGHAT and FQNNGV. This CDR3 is CASSPEGRETQYF. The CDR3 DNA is TGTGCCAGCAGTCCGGAGGGGCGGGAGACCCAGTACTTC.

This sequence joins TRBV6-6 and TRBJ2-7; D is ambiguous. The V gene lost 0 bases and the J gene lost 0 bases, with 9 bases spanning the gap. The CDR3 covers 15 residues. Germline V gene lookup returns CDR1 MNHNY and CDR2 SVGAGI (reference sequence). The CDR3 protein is CASSYSKGRSYEQYF. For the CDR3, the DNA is TGTGCCAGCAGTTACTCCAAAGGGCGCTCCTACGAGCAGTACTTC.

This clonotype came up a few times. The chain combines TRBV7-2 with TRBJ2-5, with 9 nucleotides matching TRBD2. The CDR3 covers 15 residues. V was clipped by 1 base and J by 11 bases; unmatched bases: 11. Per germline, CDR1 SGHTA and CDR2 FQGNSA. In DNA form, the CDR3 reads TGTGCCAGCAGCTTAGTTGGCGGGGGGGATGGTGAGCAGTACTTC. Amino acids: CASSLVGGGDGEQYF.

CDR3 bases: TGCAGTGGGCCCAGCGTCAACACCGGGGAGCTGTTTTTT. This codes for CSGPSVNTGELFF. The V gene is TRBV20-1, the J gene TRBJ2-2; D is undetermined. The CDR3 totals 13 residues. The germline V gene has CDR1 DFQATT and CDR2 SNEGSKA (reference sequence). The V gene lost 7 bases and the J gene lost 2 bases, with 11 bases spanning the gap.

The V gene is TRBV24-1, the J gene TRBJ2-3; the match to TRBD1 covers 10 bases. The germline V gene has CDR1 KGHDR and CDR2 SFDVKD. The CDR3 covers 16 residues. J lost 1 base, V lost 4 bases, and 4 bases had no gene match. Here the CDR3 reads CATSDPGTGGTDTQYF. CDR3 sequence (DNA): TGTGCCACCAGTGACCCCGGGACAGGGGGCACAGATACGCAGTATTTT.

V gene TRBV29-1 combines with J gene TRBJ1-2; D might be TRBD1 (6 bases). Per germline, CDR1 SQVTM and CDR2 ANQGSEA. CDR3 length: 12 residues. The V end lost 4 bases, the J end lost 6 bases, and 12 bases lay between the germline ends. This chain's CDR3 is CSVAPQGDGYTF. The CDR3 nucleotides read TGCAGCGTTGCGCCACAGGGAGATGGCTACACCTTC.

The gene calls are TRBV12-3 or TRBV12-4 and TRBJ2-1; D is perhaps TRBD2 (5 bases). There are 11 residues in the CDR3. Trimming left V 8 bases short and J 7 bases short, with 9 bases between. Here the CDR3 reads CASLEGNEQFF. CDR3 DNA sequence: TGTGCCAGCCTCGAGGGTAATGAGCAGTTCTTC.

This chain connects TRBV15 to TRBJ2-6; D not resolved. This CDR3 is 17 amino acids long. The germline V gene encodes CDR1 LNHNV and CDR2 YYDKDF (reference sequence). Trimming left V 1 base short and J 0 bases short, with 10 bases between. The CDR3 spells CATSRVPPYSGANVLTF. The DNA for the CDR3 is TGTGCCACCAGCAGAGTGCCGCCCTACTCTGGGGCCAACGTCCTGACTTTC.

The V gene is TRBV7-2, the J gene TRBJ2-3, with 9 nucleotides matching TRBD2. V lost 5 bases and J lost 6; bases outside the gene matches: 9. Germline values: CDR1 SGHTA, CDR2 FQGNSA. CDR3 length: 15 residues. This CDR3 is CASSLIAGADDTQYF. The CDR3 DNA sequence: TGTGCCAGCAGCCTTATAGCGGGAGCCGACGATACGCAGTATTTT.

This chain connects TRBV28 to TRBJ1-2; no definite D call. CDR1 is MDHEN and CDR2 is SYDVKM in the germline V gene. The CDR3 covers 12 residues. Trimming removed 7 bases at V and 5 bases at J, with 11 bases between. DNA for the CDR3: TGTGCCAGCAATCGCGAGTTGTATGGCTACACCTTC. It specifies CASNRELYGYTF.

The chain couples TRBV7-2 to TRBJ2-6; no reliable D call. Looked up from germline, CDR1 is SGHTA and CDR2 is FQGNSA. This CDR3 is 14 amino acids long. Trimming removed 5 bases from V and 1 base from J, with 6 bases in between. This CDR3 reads CASSEPSGANVLTF. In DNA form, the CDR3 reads TGTGCCAGCAGCGAACCTTCTGGGGCCAACGTCCTGACTTTC.

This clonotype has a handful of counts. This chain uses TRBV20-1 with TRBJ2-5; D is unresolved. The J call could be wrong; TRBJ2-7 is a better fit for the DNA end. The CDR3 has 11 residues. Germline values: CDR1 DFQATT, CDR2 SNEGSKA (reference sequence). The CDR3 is CSASMSYEQYF. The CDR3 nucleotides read TGCAGTGCTAGTATGAGTTACGAGCAGTACTTC.

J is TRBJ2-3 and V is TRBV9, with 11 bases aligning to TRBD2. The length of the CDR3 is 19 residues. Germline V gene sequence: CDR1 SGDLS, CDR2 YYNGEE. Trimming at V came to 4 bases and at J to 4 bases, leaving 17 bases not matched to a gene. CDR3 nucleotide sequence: TGTGCCAGCAGCACCCCGGGGTCTAGCGGGAGGTACATGGCAGATACGCAGTATTTT. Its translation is CASSTPGSSGRYMADTQYF.

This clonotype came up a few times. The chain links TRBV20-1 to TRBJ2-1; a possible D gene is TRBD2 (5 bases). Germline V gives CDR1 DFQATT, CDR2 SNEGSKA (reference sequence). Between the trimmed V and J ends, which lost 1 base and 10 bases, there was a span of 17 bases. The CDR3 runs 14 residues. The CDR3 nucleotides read TGCAGTGCTAGAGCCGGACCTCTCACGGGGGAGCAGTTCTTC. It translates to CSARAGPLTGEQFF.

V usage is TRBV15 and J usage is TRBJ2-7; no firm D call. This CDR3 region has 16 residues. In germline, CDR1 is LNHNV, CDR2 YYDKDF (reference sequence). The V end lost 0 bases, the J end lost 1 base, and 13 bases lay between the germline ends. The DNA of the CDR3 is TGTGCCACCAGCAGAGATTTCGGATTTGGGTCCTACGAGCAGTACTTC. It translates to CATSRDFGFGSYEQYF. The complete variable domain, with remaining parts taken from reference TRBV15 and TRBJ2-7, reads DAMVIQNPRYQVTQFGKPVTLSCSQTLNHNVMYWYQQKSSQAPKLLFHYYDKDFNNEADTPDNFQSRRPNTSFCFLDIRSPGLGDTAMYLCATSRDFGFGSYEQYFGPGTRLTVT.

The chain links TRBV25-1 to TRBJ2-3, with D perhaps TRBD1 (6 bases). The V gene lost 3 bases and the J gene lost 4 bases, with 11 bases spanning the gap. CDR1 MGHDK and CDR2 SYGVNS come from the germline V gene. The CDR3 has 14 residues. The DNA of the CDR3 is TGTGCCAGCAGTGACCTACAGGGCGCAGATACGCAGTATTTT. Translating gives CASSDLQGADTQYF. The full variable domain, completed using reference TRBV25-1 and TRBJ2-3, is EADIYQTPRYLVIGTGKKITLECSQTMGHDKMYWYQQDPGMELHLIHYSYGVNSTEKGDLSSESTVSRIRTEHFPLTLESARPSHTSQYLCASSDLQGADTQYFGPGTRLTVL.

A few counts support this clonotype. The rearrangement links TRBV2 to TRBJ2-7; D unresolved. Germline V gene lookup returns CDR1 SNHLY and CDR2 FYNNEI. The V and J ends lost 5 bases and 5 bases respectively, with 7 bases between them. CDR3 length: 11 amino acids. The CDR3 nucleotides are TGTGCCAGCAGTCCCCCCAACGAGCAGTACTTC. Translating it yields CASSPPNEQYF.

The CDR3: CASSSPRTAAYEQYF. As DNA, the CDR3 is TGTGCCAGCAGCTCCCCGCGGACAGCGGCCTACGAGCAGTACTTC. The chain combines TRBV7-9 with TRBJ2-4, with D perhaps TRBD1 (6 bases). TRBJ2-7 matches the DNA end more closely, so the J call is doubtful. The CDR3 has 15 amino acids. In germline, CDR1 is SEHNR, CDR2 FQNEAQ (reference sequence).

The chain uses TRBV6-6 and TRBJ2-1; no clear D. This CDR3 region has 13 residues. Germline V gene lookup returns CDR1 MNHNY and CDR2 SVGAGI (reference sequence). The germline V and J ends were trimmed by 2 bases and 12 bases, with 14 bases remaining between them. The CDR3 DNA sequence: TGTGCCAGCAGTTACCCCGGGCAAGAAGTGCAGTTCTTC. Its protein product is CASSYPGQEVQFF.

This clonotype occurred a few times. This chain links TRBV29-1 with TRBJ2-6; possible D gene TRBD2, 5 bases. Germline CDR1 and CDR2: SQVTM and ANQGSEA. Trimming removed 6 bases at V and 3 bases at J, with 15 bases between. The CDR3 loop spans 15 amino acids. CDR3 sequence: CSVQLTRDGANVLTF. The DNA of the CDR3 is TGCAGCGTACAACTCACCCGGGATGGGGCCAACGTCCTGACTTTC.

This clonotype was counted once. The CDR3 region is CASSPLSATQYF. CDR3 DNA sequence: TGTGCCAGCAGCCCCCTCAGCGCGACCCAGTACTTC. The rearrangement joins TRBV11-2 to TRBJ2-5; D remains ambiguous. The CDR3 has 12 residues. Between the trimmed V and J ends, which lost 5 bases and 7 bases, there was a span of 11 bases. Germline loops: CDR1 SGHAT, CDR2 FQNNGV. Based on the CDR3 plus reference TRBV11-2 and TRBJ2-5, the full variable domain is EAGVAQSPRYKIIEKRQSVAFWCNPISGHATLYWYQQILGQGPKLLIQFQNNGVVDDSQLPKDRFSAERLKGVDSTLKIQPAKLEDSAVYLCASSPLSATQYFGPGTRLLVL.

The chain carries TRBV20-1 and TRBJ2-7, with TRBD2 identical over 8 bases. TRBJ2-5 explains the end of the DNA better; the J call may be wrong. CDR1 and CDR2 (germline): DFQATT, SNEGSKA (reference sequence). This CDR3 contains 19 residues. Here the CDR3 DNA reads TGCAGTGCTAGAGCCCCCCCGGGAGCGGGGGCTCGAATGGGAGAGACCCAGTACTTC. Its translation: CSARAPPGAGARMGETQYF.

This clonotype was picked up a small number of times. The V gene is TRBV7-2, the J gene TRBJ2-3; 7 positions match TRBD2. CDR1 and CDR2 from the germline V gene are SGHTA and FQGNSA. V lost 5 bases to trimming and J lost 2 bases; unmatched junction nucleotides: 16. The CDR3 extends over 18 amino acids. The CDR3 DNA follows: TGTGCCAGCAGCCTCAGCGGGGAGAACCTCCTATACACAGATACGCAGTATTTT. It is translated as CASSLSGENLLYTDTQYF.